Shown below are 25 T cell receptor beta chains from a single sample sequenced in a study of cytomegalovirus exposure and HLA in healthy donors. It was with 60 Vbeta and 13 Jbeta primers that the PCR ran. Measured with immunoSEQ multiplex PCR; TCRdb has only the in-frame clones, and not every one. The sample carries about 77,000 clones, about three quarters recorded once. The specimen was PBMCs. Source of these receptors: a man aged 35 to 55 in good health and CMV-seronegative.

With regard to this clone: Compared with germline, one end of the junction differs, possibly owing to a read error. The same CDR3 can be traced to other DNA sequences in this sample. This chain connects TRBV4-1 to TRBJ2-2, with 9 bases fitting TRBD2. Germline V gene data show CDR1 as MGHRA and CDR2 as YSYEKL. This CDR3 spans 16 amino acids. CDR3 DNA sequence: TGCGCCAGCAGCCGACAGGGAGCGGGAGGAGCCGGGGAGTTGTTTTTT. This gives the protein CASSRQGAGGAGELFF.

V usage is TRBV19 and J usage is TRBJ2-1; 7 nucleotides agree with TRBD1. Trimming cost V 0 bases and J 2 bases; bases outside gene matches: 10. Germline lookup yields CDR1 LNHDA and CDR2 SQIVND (reference sequence). This CDR3 is 18 amino acids long. CDR3 in amino acids: CASSIDLTGHTTYNEQFF. The CDR3 DNA reads as TGTGCCAGTAGTATAGATTTGACAGGGCATACGACCTACAATGAGCAGTTCTTC.

The rearrangement uses TRBV5-8 and TRBJ1-5, with unresolved D. Per germline, CDR1 SGHTS and CDR2 YDEGEE. Trimming cost V 0 bases and J 5 bases, with 9 bases left between them. This CDR3 is 14 amino acids long. The CDR3: CASSLVRVDQPQHF. The DNA for the CDR3 is TGTGCCAGCAGCTTGGTACGGGTTGATCAGCCCCAGCATTTT.

This sequence joins TRBV7-6 and TRBJ2-7, with D possibly TRBD2 on 5 matching bases. Germline CDR1 SGHVS, CDR2 FNYEAQ. The CDR3 contains 14 residues. Trimming shortened V by 0 bases and J by 2 bases, and 8 bases separated the two germline ends. The CDR3 spells CASSLAGAPYEQYF. The CDR3 DNA reads as TGTGCCAGCAGCTTAGCGGGAGCCCCCTACGAGCAGTACTTC.

The DNA of the CDR3 is TGTGCCAGCACTCGAAGGGTGGGAGTCGAAAAACTGTTTTTT. It encodes CASTRRVGVEKLFF. This chain connects TRBV27 to TRBJ1-4; D is unresolved. V gave up 7 bases and J gave up 8 bases, with 17 bases separating them. Germline lookup yields CDR1 MNHEY and CDR2 SMNVEV (reference sequence). The CDR3 extends over 14 amino acids.

This chain connects TRBV28 to TRBJ2-7, with 10 bases identical to TRBD2. Germline V CDR1 and CDR2: MDHEN, SYDVKM. J lost 4 bases, V lost 4 bases, and 7 bases had no gene match. The CDR3 is 15 amino acids. The CDR3 coding sequence is TGTGCCAGCAGTTCGTGGACTAGCGGAAGATACGAGCAGTACTTC. Translation: CASSSWTSGRYEQYF.

The chain recombines TRBV7-9 with TRBJ1-2; D unclear. The germline V gene has CDR1 SEHNR and CDR2 FQNEAQ (reference sequence). V was cut by 5 bases and J by 6 bases, with 4 bases left in between. CDR3 length equals 10 residues. Here the CDR3 reads CASSPNGYTF. The CDR3 coding sequence is TGTGCCAGCAGCCCAAATGGCTACACCTTC.

The chain uses TRBV19 and TRBJ2-7; tentatively, D is TRBD2 (6 bases). The CDR3 totals 12 residues. CDR1 and CDR2 (germline): LNHDA, SQIVND (reference sequence). Trimming shortened V by 5 bases and J by 7 bases, and 12 bases separated the two germline ends. The CDR3 sequence: CASSPGTGEQYF. CDR3 in DNA: TGTGCCAGTAGTCCCGGGACTGGGGAGCAGTACTTC.

The V call is TRBV6-5, the J call TRBJ2-7, with D possibly TRBD2 on 5 matching bases. With 0 bases removed from V and 6 bases from J, the gap between germline ends came to 6 bases. This CDR3 is built from 12 residues. From germline, CDR1 is MNHEY and CDR2 SVGAGI. The CDR3 loop is CASSYSGSEQYF. The CDR3 DNA sequence: TGTGCCAGCAGTTACTCAGGGAGCGAGCAGTACTTC.

This chain links TRBV11-2 with TRBJ1-1; D perhaps matches TRBD1 (6 bases). With 3 bases removed from V and 1 base from J, the gap between germline ends came to 15 bases. The germline V gene has CDR1 SGHAT and CDR2 FQNNGV. The CDR3 runs 16 residues. The CDR3 here is CASSFRFRTANTEAFF. The CDR3 region has the DNA TGTGCCAGCAGCTTTCGTTTCCGGACAGCGAACACTGAAGCTTTCTTT.

The chain employs TRBV6-1 and TRBJ1-3; D gene uncertain. CDR3 length equals 15 residues. V shed 1 base and J shed 8 bases, with 15 bases lying between them. Germline CDR1 MNHNS, CDR2 SASEGT. CDR3 in amino acids: CASSEVRVSGHTIYF. DNA of the CDR3: TGTGCCAGCAGTGAAGTGAGGGTTTCAGGTCACACCATATATTTT.

This clone was seen just once. The chain carries TRBV30 and TRBJ1-2; D is ambiguous. Per germline, CDR1 GTSNPN and CDR2 SVGIG (reference sequence). The CDR3 runs to 14 residues. V was shortened by 2 bases and J by 3 bases, with 13 bases between the two germline ends. The DNA of the CDR3 is TGTGCCTGGAGTACGGGAGGGTTTGACTATGGCTACACCTTC. This encodes CAWSTGGFDYGYTF.

J is TRBJ2-7 and V is TRBV28; TRBD1 matches 9 bases. Germline CDR1 MDHEN, CDR2 SYDVKM. The CDR3 length is 15 residues. J gave up 6 bases and V 10 bases, and 16 bases lay outside the gene matches. CDR3 in DNA: TGTGCCACCTCCCAACCGGGACAGGGATTGTCCGAGCAGTACTTC. It yields the protein CATSQPGQGLSEQYF.

This chain uses TRBV7-2 with TRBJ2-1; 13 positions agree with TRBD2. The V gene end was trimmed by 7 bases and the J gene end by 6 bases; junction bases not matched to a gene: 12. Germline V CDR1 and CDR2: SGHTA, FQGNSA. The CDR3 contains 17 residues. The CDR3 nucleotides read TGTGCCAGCAACACCGAATCTACTAGCGGGAGGGGCAATGAGCAGTTCTTC. Its protein product is CASNTESTSGRGNEQFF.

The rearrangement links TRBV7-2 to TRBJ2-3, with 8 bases lining up with TRBD2. CDR3 length equals 16 residues. Germline lookup yields CDR1 SGHTA and CDR2 FQGNSA. The V and J ends lost 7 bases and 2 bases, in that order; junction bases with no gene match: 11. CDR3 in DNA: TGTGCCAGCACCGACTCAAGCGGGAGTGCCACAGATACGCAGTATTTT. This codes for CASTDSSGSATDTQYF. Full variable domain (outside the CDR3, taken from reference TRBV7-2 and TRBJ2-3): GAGVSQSPSNKVTEKGKDVELRCDPISGHTALYWYRQSLGQGLEFLIYFQGNSAPDKSGLPSDRFSAERTGGSVSTLTIQRTQQEDSAVYLCASTDSSGSATDTQYFGPGTRLTVL.

This chain uses TRBV28 with TRBJ1-3; D is perhaps TRBD1 (6 bases). The CDR3 is made up of 15 amino acids. Trimming removed 7 bases at V and 0 bases at J, with 13 bases between. CDR1 and CDR2 from the germline V gene are MDHEN and SYDVKM. CDR3 in amino acids: CASNRQVSSGNTIYF. The CDR3 coding sequence is TGTGCCAGCAATAGACAGGTTAGCTCTGGAAACACCATATATTTT.

The rearrangement uses TRBV30 and TRBJ1-4, with 11 positions matching TRBD1. CDR3 length: 18 residues. V was clipped by 0 bases and J by 2 bases; unmatched bases: 8. Germline CDR1 GTSNPN, CDR2 SVGIG (reference sequence). The CDR3: CAWSVSRTGGTTNEKLFF. The CDR3 bases are TGTGCCTGGAGTGTATCAAGGACAGGGGGCACCACTAATGAAAAACTGTTTTTT. Drawing the rest from reference TRBV30 and TRBJ1-4, the complete variable domain is SQTIHQWPATLVQPVGSPLSLECTVEGTSNPNLYWYRQAAGRGLQLLFYSVGIGQISSEVPQNLSASRPQDRQFILSSKKLLLSDSGFYLCAWSVSRTGGTTNEKLFFGSGTQLSVL.

CDR3 loop: CAWSVGTGRSYEQYF. In DNA form, the CDR3 reads TGTGCCTGGAGTGTCGGGACAGGACGCTCCTACGAGCAGTACTTC. The gene calls are TRBV30 and TRBJ2-5; TRBD1 matches at 8 bases. The J call may be wrong; the DNA end is better matched by TRBJ2-7. CDR1 is GTSNPN and CDR2 is SVGIG in the germline V gene (reference sequence). The CDR3 runs to 15 residues.

The CDR3 sequence: CASLGTGLGTGELFF. The CDR3 nucleotides are TGCGCCAGCCTAGGGACAGGGCTGGGCACCGGGGAGCTGTTTTTT. The rearrangement uses TRBV10-2 and TRBJ2-2; 9 nucleotides line up with TRBD1. The CDR3 has 15 amino acids. In germline, CDR1 is WSHSY, CDR2 SAAADI. J lost 4 bases, V lost 8 bases, and 8 bases had no gene match.

This chain connects TRBV4-1 to TRBJ2-7, with 12 bases aligning to TRBD2. The germline CDR1 and CDR2 sequences are MGHRA and YSYEKL. The J segment lost 4 bases and the V segment lost 5 bases, leaving 6 bases of the junction unmatched. This CDR3 is built from 15 residues. CDR3: CASSLGLAGMYEQYF. The CDR3 region has the DNA TGCGCCAGCAGCTTGGGACTAGCGGGTATGTACGAGCAGTACTTC.

This chain joins TRBV2 and TRBJ2-7; D remains ambiguous. The CDR3 length is 13 residues. Germline CDR1 reads SNHLY; CDR2 reads FYNNEI. The V end was cut by 7 bases, the J end by 4 bases, with 14 bases between. The CDR3 protein is CASNPTVEYEQYF. CDR3 coding DNA: TGTGCCAGCAACCCAACGGTTGAGTACGAGCAGTACTTC.

The chain uses TRBV30 and TRBJ2-2, with D possibly being TRBD1 (5 bases). Germline loops: CDR1 GTSNPN, CDR2 SVGIG (reference sequence). This CDR3 has 13 amino acids. V lost 8 bases and J lost 2, with 12 bases in between. CDR3 nucleotides: TGTGCCACCCAGGGAAAAAACACCGGGGAGCTGTTTTTT. Translation gives CATQGKNTGELFF.

The CDR3 sequence is CASSPRTGSMFNEQYF. The CDR3 DNA sequence: TGTGCCAGCAGTCCCCGGACAGGGTCGATGTTCAACGAGCAGTACTTC. The chain couples TRBV28 to TRBJ2-7; TRBD1 matches 8 bases. The germline V gene encodes CDR1 MDHEN and CDR2 SYDVKM. CDR3 length: 16 residues. Trimming at V came to 5 bases and at J to 5 bases, leaving 14 bases not matched to a gene.

The V call is TRBV29-1, the J call TRBJ2-1; possibly TRBD1 for D (5 bases). V was shortened by 8 bases and J by 0 bases, with 14 bases between the two germline ends. The CDR3 covers 14 residues. The germline V gene has CDR1 SQVTM and CDR2 ANQGSEA. The CDR3 coding sequence is TGCAGCTCGTTAGGGCAGGGCTCCTACAATGAGCAGTTCTTC. The encoded protein is CSSLGQGSYNEQFF.

J is TRBJ2-7 and V is TRBV19; 7 positions agree with TRBD1. V dropped 3 bases and J dropped 0; count of bases not matched to a gene: 5. The CDR3 length is 15 residues. Germline values: CDR1 LNHDA, CDR2 SQIVND (reference sequence). CDR3 sequence (DNA): TGTGCCAGTAGTATTGGGGACAGTAGCTCCTACGAGCAGTACTTC. Protein sequence: CASSIGDSSSYEQYF.